The clone carrying this TCR beta chain was found a few times. The CDR3 spans 16 residues. Germline V gene sequence: CDR1 DFQATT, CDR2 SNEGSKA (reference sequence). Trimming took 8 bases from V and 0 from J, leaving 20 bases between them. The sample belongs to a study of human T cells and chemical hapten exposure. In the study overall: Upper inner arm skin measuring approximately 2 cm by approximately 2 cm received 2% DPC for sensitization. The patients, most of them female, presented with alopecia areata, totalis or universalis.

As to time point: patch test 3, about 24 weeks after DPC sensitization. Noted treatment: therapeutic diphenylcyclopropenone sensitization with weekly scalp DPC. TCRdb analysed the RACE reads with MiXCR anew, one entry per CDR3 protein. The sample shows some 91,000 distinct CDR3 sequences, 27% of them seen only once. Here the sequenced sample was whole blood, taken in connection with sensitization to the hapten diphenylcyclopropenone (DPC). The genes are TRBV20-1 and TRBJ2-1; D is perhaps TRBD2 (6 bases). The TCR originated in a middle-aged man with alopecia areata. Some clones in this sample may be carry-over from other donors' samples. The CDR3 protein is CSFLLPRRDSYNEQFF. In DNA, the CDR3 is TGCAGTTTTCTCCTCCCCCGGCGGGACTCCTACAATGAGCAGTTCTTC.